This T cell receptor beta chain derives from a study of vaccination effects on CD4 cells after COVID-19. General study findings and limits: New vaccine-induced clones dominated convalescents' post-vaccine spike-reactive clones.

Under the ViraFEST assay, PBMC were stimulated with viral peptide pools so that antigen-specific CD4+ T cells expanded. Sequencing was performed afterwards. Culture proceeded for approximately 10 days, and CD4+ T cells were then isolated. PCR-confirmed SARS-CoV-2 infection occurred in the person between March and December 2020. In the cultures, half the medium was exchanged for IL-2 medium on days 3 and 7. The assay was immunoSEQ multiplex PCR, and TCRdb's table has in-frame clones only and misses some. This sample has approximately 30,000 clones, with 65% to 75% found just once. Regarding this clone: Its cognate antigen is unknown.

This material consisted of CD4+ T cells from PBMCs cultured with a peptide pool, taken before COVID-19 vaccination. The receptor's source is a human donor who had a prior SARS-CoV-2 infection.

The CDR3 loop reads CASGPGGAETQYF. DNA for the CDR3: TGCGCCAGCGGGCCGGGGGGCGCGGAGACCCAGTACTTC. V and J are TRBV5-1 and TRBJ2-5, with a possible D match to TRBD2 (7 bases). The CDR3 has 13 residues. Germline V gene sequence: CDR1 SGHRS, CDR2 YFSETQ. Trimming left V 7 bases short and J 5 bases short, with 15 bases between.